Below, 29 T cell receptor beta chains from the same sample are listed, as sequenced in a study of blood T cells in healthy people across ages. The authors ran a second PCR of about 7 to 11 cycles using a sample-barcoded 5' primer and a J-beta primer mix. TCRdb re-called the 5' RACE reads through MiXCR, storing one row per CDR3 protein. The sample has approximately 810,000 distinct CDR3 sequences, approximately 35% seen once. The source material was blood. These receptors were collected from a man between 18 and 29 years old in good health.

As for this clonotype: This may arise from a read error, as a much more abundant clone is one base away. This rearrangement joins TRBV12-3 or TRBV12-4 to TRBJ2-5, with D unclear. This CDR3 is built from 12 residues. DNA for the CDR3: TGTGCCAACAGTTTAATACAGGAGACCCAGTACTTC. It encodes CANSLIQETQYF.

About this clonotype: Mismatch with germline at one junction end may stem from a read error. V gene TRBV9 combines with J gene TRBJ2-1, with TRBD1 identical over 9 bases. The CDR3 spans 15 residues. Looked up from germline, CDR1 is SGDLS and CDR2 is YYNGEE. The DNA of the CDR3 is TGTGCCAGCAGCGGCCGGGACAGGGAGTACAATGGGCAGTTCTTC. It is translated as CASSGRDREYNGQFF.

This clonotype was detected a few times. The chain recombines TRBV6-5 with TRBJ1-2; D unresolved. The CDR3 length is 13 residues. Trimming left V 0 bases short and J 7 bases short, with 9 bases between. The germline V gene encodes CDR1 MNHEY and CDR2 SVGAGI. Here the CDR3 reads CASSYSSVPGYTF. CDR3 bases: TGTGCCAGCAGTTACTCGTCAGTACCTGGCTACACCTTC.

The chain is built from TRBV5-6 and TRBJ2-3; 10 bases match TRBD1. The CDR3 is 15 residues long. J gave up 4 bases and V 4 bases, and 6 bases lay outside the gene matches. Germline V gene lookup returns CDR1 SGHDT and CDR2 YYEEEE. Written as DNA, the CDR3 is TGTGCCAGCAGCCAACCGACAGGGGGCGCAGATACGCAGTATTTT. Amino acids: CASSQPTGGADTQYF.

The chain links TRBV12-3 or TRBV12-4 to TRBJ1-1; 7 nucleotides line up with TRBD1. The V segment lost 3 bases and the J segment 8 bases; nucleotides outside the gene matches: 6. The CDR3 contains 13 residues. The chain's CDR3 is CASSLGQPHEAFF. The DNA of the CDR3 is TGTGCCAGCAGTTTGGGACAGCCTCACGAAGCTTTCTTT.

This clonotype turned up a few times. The chain links TRBV6-5 to TRBJ1-2; D perhaps matches TRBD1 (5 bases). Deletions cut 5 bases from V and 13 bases from J, with 17 bases between. From germline, CDR1 is MNHEY and CDR2 SVGAGI. The CDR3 has 12 residues. In DNA, the CDR3 is TGTGCCAGCAGTCCAGGGTTGGGGTTAGTCACCTTC. The encoded protein is CASSPGLGLVTF.

Details on this clonotype: This clone may be a read error of a much larger clone one base away. V is TRBV12-3 or TRBV12-4 and J is TRBJ2-6, with D maybe TRBD1 (7 bases). The CDR3 is 15 residues long. The CDR3: CASSSRGAGDNVLTF. DNA for the CDR3: TGTGCCAGCAGTTCCAGGGGGGCTGGGGACAACGTCCTGACTTTC.

V and J are TRBV7-2 and TRBJ1-3; 7 bases match TRBD1. The CDR3 is 17 amino acids. Losses at the gene ends were 4 bases for V and 0 bases for J; bases not matched to a gene: 9. Germline CDR1 is SGHTA and CDR2 is FQGNSA. The CDR3, as DNA: TGTGCCAGCAGCTGGACAGGACCTCTCAGCTCTGGAAACACCATATATTTT. This encodes CASSWTGPLSSGNTIYF.

This clonotype was found many times. The chain recombines TRBV7-2 with TRBJ1-5, with unresolved D. The germline gives CDR1 SGHTA, CDR2 FQGNSA. The CDR3 is made up of 13 amino acids. The V gene lost 1 base and the J gene lost 4 bases, with 5 bases spanning the gap. CDR3 residues: CASSLDGNQPQHF. The CDR3 DNA follows: TGTGCCAGCAGCTTAGACGGAAATCAGCCCCAGCATTTT. Based on the CDR3 plus reference TRBV7-2 and TRBJ1-5, the full variable domain is GAGVSQSPSNKVTEKGKDVELRCDPISGHTALYWYRQSLGQGLEFLIYFQGNSAPDKSGLPSDRFSAERTGGSVSTLTIQRTQQEDSAVYLCASSLDGNQPQHFGDGTRLSIL.

The V gene is TRBV20-1, the J gene TRBJ2-3, with D possibly called TRBD1 or TRBD2 (7 bases each). Germline V gene sequence: CDR1 DFQATT, CDR2 SNEGSKA (reference sequence). The CDR3 contains 14 residues. Trimming shortened V by 3 bases and J by 2 bases, and 12 bases separated the two germline ends. Here the CDR3 DNA reads TGCAGTGCTAGCGACAGGGACTACACAGATACGCAGTATTTT. Protein product: CSASDRDYTDTQYF.

In its sample, this clonotype was seen many times. The chain links TRBV10-3 to TRBJ2-6; no definite D call. CDR1 is ENHRY and CDR2 is SYGVKD in the germline V gene. The V gene lost 5 bases and the J gene lost 0 bases, with 11 bases spanning the gap. The CDR3 is made up of 16 amino acids. The chain's CDR3 is CAISPAGSSGANVLTF. CDR3 coding DNA: TGTGCCATCAGTCCCGCCGGTAGCTCTGGGGCCAACGTCCTGACTTTC.

V gene TRBV6-2 or TRBV6-3 combines with J gene TRBJ2-1; unclear D gene. Germline CDR1 reads MNHEY; CDR2 reads SVGEGT. Trimming pared 6 bases from V and 4 bases from J, leaving 19 bases between. CDR3 length equals 16 residues. The chain's CDR3 is CASSPLVGLPYNEQFF. The CDR3 DNA sequence: TGTGCCAGCAGCCCCCTAGTAGGTCTCCCATACAATGAGCAGTTCTTC.

This clonotype was counted between two and nine times. The V call is TRBV7-2, the J call TRBJ2-7; D may correspond to TRBD1 or TRBD2 (5 bases each). Trimming shortened V by 5 bases and J by 0 bases, and 23 bases separated the two germline ends. Germline CDR1 and CDR2: SGHTA and FQGNSA. This CDR3 has 18 amino acids. This CDR3 reads CASSGPGRFPRSSYEQYF. The CDR3 bases are TGTGCCAGCAGCGGACCGGGACGATTCCCCAGGAGCTCCTACGAGCAGTACTTC.

This clonotype was observed a handful of times. The V gene is TRBV4-1, the J gene TRBJ1-2; no clear D. This CDR3 contains 15 residues. CDR1 and CDR2 (germline): MGHRA, YSYEKL. Between the trimmed V and J ends, which lost 1 base and 7 bases, there was a span of 16 bases. The DNA for the CDR3 is TGCGCCAGCAGCCAAGCAATGACATCTGTCTTTGGCTACACCTTC. It codes for CASSQAMTSVFGYTF.

The V call is TRBV7-2, the J call TRBJ2-1; 8 bases match TRBD2. Germline assignment: CDR1 SGHTA and CDR2 FQGNSA. CDR3 size: 15 residues. V lost 8 bases to trimming and J lost 6 bases; unmatched junction nucleotides: 12. DNA for the CDR3: TGTGCCAGCGGAATAGCTGGGGCGGGGGGCAATGAGCAGTTCTTC. Its translation: CASGIAGAGGNEQFF.

The chain employs TRBV28 and TRBJ2-5; a possible D gene is TRBD1 (5 bases). Germline lookup yields CDR1 MDHEN and CDR2 SYDVKM. This CDR3 region has 15 residues. Trimming removed 4 bases from V and 5 bases from J, with 17 bases in between. CDR3 region: CASSSPSRVKETQYF. CDR3 in DNA: TGTGCCAGCAGTTCCCCCTCCAGGGTAAAGGAGACCCAGTACTTC.

V gene TRBV6-2 or TRBV6-3 combines with J gene TRBJ2-1; D is possibly TRBD1 or TRBD2 (5 bases each). CDR1 and CDR2 from the germline V gene are MNHEY and SVGEGT. V lost 2 bases to trimming and J lost 13 bases, with 12 bases between them. This CDR3 has 12 amino acids. The CDR3 is CASSYVGETQFF. In nucleotides, the CDR3 is TGTGCCAGCAGTTACGTGGGGGAGACCCAGTTCTTC.

This clonotype has just a few counts. The V and J genes are TRBV3-1 and TRBJ1-2; D not resolved. V dropped 0 bases and J dropped 8 bases, with 13 bases sitting between them. This CDR3 contains 14 residues. Germline V gene sequence: CDR1 LGHDT, CDR2 YNNKEL (reference sequence). The CDR3 here is CASSQDPEGDGYTF. The DNA of the CDR3 is TGTGCCAGCAGCCAAGATCCCGAAGGCGACGGCTACACCTTC.

A note on this clonotype: Sequence at one end of the junction differs from germline and may be a read error. The chain links TRBV5-1 to TRBJ2-2; no clear D gene. The length of the CDR3 is 13 residues. Germline assignment: CDR1 SGHRS and CDR2 YFSETQ. The CDR3: CASSPKNTGELFF. The CDR3 DNA reads TGTGCCAGCAGTCCCAAAAACACCGGGGAGCTGTTTTTT.

V and J are TRBV2 and TRBJ2-7; D could derive from TRBD1 or TRBD2 (5 bases each). In germline, CDR1 is SNHLY, CDR2 FYNNEI. V lost 7 bases to trimming and J lost 7 bases, with 20 bases between them. CDR3 size: 14 residues. CDR3 nucleotides: TGTGCCAGCAAATTGACCGAGGGGATGAATGAGCAGTACTTC. It encodes CASKLTEGMNEQYF.

The chain links TRBV24-1 to TRBJ1-1; no clear D gene. Per germline, CDR1 KGHDR and CDR2 SFDVKD. The germline V and J ends were trimmed by 3 bases and 4 bases, with 11 bases remaining between them. The length of the CDR3 is 14 residues. CDR3 sequence (DNA): TGTGCCACCAGTGATGTTGGGGTGGGCACTGAAGCTTTCTTT. Translated: CATSDVGVGTEAFF.

This clonotype has only one observation. At one end the junction does not follow the germline gene, possibly because of a read error. The rearrangement links TRBV7-2 to TRBJ1-4; D is possibly TRBD1 (6 bases). This CDR3 has 14 amino acids. CDR1 is SGHTA, CDR2 FQGNSA, per germline. The CDR3 bases are TGTGCCGGCAGCCGGACAGTACATAATGAAAAACTGTTTTTT. It yields the protein CAGSRTVHNEKLFF.

This clonotype has a count of ten or more. The rearrangement joins TRBV12-3 or TRBV12-4 to TRBJ1-2; D is ambiguous. This CDR3 comprises 13 residues. With 3 bases removed from V and 0 bases from J, the gap between germline ends came to 5 bases. This CDR3 reads CASSFSANYGYTF. The CDR3 DNA follows: TGTGCCAGCAGTTTTTCAGCTAACTATGGCTACACCTTC.

The V and J genes are TRBV13 and TRBJ1-6; 9 nucleotides line up with TRBD1. Germline-derived CDR1 and CDR2 are PRHDT and FYEKMQ (reference sequence). J was trimmed by 2 bases and V by 5 bases; bases with no gene match: 4. CDR3 length: 16 residues. In nucleotides, the CDR3 is TGTGCCAGCAGCCAGGGACAGGGAACCTATAATTCACCCCTCCACTTT. It encodes CASSQGQGTYNSPLHF.

The table lists this clonotype with a few counts. The V gene is TRBV12-3 or TRBV12-4, the J gene TRBJ2-4; D is tentatively TRBD1 or TRBD2 (5 bases each). The CDR3 runs 17 residues. V was trimmed by 6 bases and J by 0 bases, leaving 18 bases between them. The CDR3 spells CASRLRGREGAKNIQYF. DNA of the CDR3: TGTGCCAGCAGACTACGGGGCAGGGAAGGAGCCAAAAACATTCAGTACTTC.

This clonotype showed up many times. This rearrangement joins TRBV12-3 or TRBV12-4 to TRBJ2-5; no reliable D call. The CDR3 has 13 residues. V was shortened by 6 bases and J by 2 bases, with 10 bases between the two germline ends. In DNA form, the CDR3 reads TGTGCCAGCAGCTTGGGCACACAAGAGACCCAGTACTTC. As protein: CASSLGTQETQYF.

This clonotype was counted many times. The chain couples TRBV12-3 or TRBV12-4 to TRBJ2-3; a weak D match, TRBD2 (6 bases). Trimming removed 6 bases from V and 7 bases from J, with 14 bases in between. This CDR3 spans 13 amino acids. The CDR3 sequence: CASRGLEGHTQYF. The CDR3 DNA is TGTGCCAGCAGGGGACTGGAGGGACATACGCAGTATTTT.

The chain links TRBV10-3 to TRBJ1-1, with a tentative D call TRBD1 (6 bases). This CDR3 contains 12 residues. From germline, CDR1 is ENHRY and CDR2 SYGVKD. V was cut by 2 bases and J by 6 bases, with 7 bases left in between. In DNA, the CDR3 is TGTGCCATCAGTGAGAGGGGGTCTGAAGCTTTCTTT. Encoded protein: CAISERGSEAFF.

This clonotype was found many times. V and J are TRBV9 and TRBJ2-3; a possible D gene is TRBD1 (6 bases). Trimming shortened V by 3 bases and J by 0 bases, and 14 bases separated the two germline ends. CDR3 length: 16 residues. Germline assignment: CDR1 SGDLS and CDR2 YYNGEE. The CDR3 region has the DNA TGTGCCAGCAGCGCCTCAGGACAGATAAGCACAGATACGCAGTATTTT. The encoded protein is CASSASGQISTDTQYF.